This T cell receptor (beta chain) was recorded in a study of T cell repertoires in cytomegalovirus infection. Study-wide results and limits: The ex vivo response was dominated by HLA-C-restricted CMV-specific TCR beta clonotypes.

In its sample, this clonotype was seen many times. Its antigen is as yet unknown. V dropped 7 bases and J dropped 10; count of bases not matched to a gene: 5. The CDR3 sequence is 13 residues long. CDR1 and CDR2 from the germline V gene are MNHEY and SVGEGT. TCRdb analysed the reads with MiXCR anew, one entry per CDR3 protein. The table shows 200,000 to 300,000 distinct CDR3 sequences, with about 7% occurring only once. Sequencing used PBMCs. The TCR sequence derives from a human donor in good health (CMV status not recorded). Some clones in this sample may be carry-over from other donors' samples. The chain joins TRBV6-2 or TRBV6-3 to TRBJ2-1; 12 bases map to TRBD2. CDR3 coding DNA: TGTGCCAGCAAAACCGGGACTAGCGGGGAGCAGTTCTTC. Protein product: CASKTGTSGEQFF.